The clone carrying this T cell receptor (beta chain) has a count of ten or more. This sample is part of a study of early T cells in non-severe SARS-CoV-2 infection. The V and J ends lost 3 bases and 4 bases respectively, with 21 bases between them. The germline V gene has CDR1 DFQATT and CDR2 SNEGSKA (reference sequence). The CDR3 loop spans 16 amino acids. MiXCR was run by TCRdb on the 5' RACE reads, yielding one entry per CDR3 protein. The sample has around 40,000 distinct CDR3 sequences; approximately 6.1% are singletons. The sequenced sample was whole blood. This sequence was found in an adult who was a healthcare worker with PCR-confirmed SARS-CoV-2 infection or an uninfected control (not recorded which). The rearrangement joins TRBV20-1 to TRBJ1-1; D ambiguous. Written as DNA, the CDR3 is TGCAGTGCTAGGCCAGCCGGGCGAGGTGCTGGCACTGAAGCTTTCTTT. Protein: CSARPAGRGAGTEAFF.